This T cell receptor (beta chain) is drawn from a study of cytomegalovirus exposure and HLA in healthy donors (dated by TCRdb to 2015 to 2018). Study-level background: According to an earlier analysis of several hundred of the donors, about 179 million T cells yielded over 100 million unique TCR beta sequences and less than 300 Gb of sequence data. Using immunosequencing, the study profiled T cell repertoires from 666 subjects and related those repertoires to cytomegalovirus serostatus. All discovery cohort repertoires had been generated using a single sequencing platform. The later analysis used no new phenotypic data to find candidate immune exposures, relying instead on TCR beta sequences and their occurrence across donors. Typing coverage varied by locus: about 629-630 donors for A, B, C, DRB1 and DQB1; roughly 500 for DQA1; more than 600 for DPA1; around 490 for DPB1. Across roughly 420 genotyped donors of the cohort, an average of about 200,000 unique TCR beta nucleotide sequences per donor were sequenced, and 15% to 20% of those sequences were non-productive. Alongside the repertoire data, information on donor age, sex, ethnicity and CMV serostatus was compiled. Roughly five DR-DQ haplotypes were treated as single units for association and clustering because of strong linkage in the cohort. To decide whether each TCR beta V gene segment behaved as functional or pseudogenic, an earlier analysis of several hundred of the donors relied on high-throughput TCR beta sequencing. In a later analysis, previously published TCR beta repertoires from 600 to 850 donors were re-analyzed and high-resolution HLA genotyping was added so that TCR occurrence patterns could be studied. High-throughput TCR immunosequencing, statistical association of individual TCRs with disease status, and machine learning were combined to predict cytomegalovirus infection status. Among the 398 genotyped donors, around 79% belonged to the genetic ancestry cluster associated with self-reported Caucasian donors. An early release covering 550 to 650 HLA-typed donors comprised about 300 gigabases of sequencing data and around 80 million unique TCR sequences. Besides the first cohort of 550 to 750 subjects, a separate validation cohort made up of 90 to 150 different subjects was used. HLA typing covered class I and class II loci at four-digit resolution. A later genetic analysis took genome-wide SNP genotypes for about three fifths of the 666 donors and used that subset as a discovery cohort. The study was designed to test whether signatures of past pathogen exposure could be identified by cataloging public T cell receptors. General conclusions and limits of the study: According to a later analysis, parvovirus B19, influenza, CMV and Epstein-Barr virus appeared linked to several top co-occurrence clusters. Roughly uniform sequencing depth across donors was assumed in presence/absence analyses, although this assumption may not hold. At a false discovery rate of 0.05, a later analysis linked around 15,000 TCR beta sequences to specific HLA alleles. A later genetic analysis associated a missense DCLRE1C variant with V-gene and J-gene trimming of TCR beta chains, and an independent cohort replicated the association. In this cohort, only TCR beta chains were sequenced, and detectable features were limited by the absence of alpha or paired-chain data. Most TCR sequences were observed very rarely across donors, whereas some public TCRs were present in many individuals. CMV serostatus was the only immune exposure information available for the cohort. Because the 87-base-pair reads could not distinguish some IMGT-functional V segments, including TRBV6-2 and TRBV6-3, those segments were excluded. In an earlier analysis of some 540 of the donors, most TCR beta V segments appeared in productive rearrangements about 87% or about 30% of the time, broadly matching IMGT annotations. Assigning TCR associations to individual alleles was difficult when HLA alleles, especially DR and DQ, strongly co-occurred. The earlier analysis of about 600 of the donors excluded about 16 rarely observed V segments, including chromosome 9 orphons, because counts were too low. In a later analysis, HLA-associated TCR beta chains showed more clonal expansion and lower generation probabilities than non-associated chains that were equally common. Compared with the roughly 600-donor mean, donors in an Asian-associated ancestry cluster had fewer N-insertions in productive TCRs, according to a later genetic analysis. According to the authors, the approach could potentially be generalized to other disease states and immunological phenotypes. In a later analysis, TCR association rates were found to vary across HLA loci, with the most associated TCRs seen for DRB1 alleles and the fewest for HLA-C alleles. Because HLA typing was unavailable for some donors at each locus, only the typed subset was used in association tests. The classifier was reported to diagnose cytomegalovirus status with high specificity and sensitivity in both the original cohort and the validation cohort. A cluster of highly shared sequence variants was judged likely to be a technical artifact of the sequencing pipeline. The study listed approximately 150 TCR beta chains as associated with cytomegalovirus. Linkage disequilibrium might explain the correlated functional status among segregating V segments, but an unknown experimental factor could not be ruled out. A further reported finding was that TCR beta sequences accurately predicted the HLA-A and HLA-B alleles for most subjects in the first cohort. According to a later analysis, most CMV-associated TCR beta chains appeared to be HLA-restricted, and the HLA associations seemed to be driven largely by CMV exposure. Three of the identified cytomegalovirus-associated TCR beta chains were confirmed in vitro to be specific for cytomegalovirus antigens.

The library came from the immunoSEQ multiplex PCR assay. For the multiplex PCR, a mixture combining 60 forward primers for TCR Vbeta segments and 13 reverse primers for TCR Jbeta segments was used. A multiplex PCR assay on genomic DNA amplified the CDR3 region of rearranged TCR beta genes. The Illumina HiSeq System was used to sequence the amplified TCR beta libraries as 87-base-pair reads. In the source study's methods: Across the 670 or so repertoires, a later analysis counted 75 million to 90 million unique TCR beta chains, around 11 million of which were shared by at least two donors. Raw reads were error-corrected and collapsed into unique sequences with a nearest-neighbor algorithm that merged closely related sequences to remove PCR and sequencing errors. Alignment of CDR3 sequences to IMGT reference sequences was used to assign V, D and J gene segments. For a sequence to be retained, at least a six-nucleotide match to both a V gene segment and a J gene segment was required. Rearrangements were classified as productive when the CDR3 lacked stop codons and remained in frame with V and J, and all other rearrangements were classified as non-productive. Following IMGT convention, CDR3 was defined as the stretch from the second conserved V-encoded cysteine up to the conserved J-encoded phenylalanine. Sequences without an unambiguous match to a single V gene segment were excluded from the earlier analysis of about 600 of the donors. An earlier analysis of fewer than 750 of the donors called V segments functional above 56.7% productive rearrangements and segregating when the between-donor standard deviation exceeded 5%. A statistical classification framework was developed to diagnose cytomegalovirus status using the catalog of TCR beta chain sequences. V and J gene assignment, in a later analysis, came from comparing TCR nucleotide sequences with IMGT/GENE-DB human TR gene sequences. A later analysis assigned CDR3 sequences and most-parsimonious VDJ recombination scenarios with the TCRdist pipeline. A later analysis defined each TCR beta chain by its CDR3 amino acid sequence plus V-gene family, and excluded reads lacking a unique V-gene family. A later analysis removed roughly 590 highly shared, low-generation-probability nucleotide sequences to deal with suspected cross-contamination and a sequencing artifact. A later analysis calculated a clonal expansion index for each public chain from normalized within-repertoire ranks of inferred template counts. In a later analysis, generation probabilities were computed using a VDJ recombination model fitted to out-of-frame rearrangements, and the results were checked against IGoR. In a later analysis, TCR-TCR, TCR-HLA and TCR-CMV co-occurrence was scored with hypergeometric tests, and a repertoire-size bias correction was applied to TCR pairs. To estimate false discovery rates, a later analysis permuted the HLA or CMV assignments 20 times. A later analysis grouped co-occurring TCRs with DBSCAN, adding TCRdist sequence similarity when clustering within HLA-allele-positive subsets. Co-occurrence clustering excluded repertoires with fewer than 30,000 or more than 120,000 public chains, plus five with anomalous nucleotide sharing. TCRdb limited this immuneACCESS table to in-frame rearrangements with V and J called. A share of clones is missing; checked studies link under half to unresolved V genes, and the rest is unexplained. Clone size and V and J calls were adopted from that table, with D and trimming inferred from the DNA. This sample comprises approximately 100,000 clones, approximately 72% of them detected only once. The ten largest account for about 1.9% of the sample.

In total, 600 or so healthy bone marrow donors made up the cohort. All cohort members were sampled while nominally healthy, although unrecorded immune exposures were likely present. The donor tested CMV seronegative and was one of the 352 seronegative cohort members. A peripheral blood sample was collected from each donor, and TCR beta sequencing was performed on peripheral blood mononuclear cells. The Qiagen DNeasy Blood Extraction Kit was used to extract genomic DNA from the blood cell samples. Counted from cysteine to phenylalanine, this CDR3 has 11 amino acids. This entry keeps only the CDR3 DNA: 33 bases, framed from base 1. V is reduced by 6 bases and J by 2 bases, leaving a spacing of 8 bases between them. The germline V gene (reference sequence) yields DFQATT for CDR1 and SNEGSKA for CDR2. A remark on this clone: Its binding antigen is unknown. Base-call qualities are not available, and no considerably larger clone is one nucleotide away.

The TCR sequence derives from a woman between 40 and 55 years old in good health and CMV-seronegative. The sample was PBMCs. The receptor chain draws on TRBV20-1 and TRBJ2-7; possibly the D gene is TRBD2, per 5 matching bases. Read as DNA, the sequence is TGCAGTGCCACCGGGACCTACGAGCAGTACTTC. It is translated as CSATGTYEQYF.